A selection of T cell receptor beta chains follows, all from one sample in a study of human T cells and chemical hapten exposure. TCRdb used MiXCR to reprocess the RACE reads, holding one entry per CDR3 protein. The table includes 84,000 or so distinct CDR3 sequences, approximately 9% detected once. The sample here was whole blood, taken in connection with sensitization to the hapten diphenylcyclopropenone (DPC). All receptors come from a man aged 35 to 55 with alopecia areata. Some clones in this sample may be carry-over from other donors' samples. CDR3s include the opening cysteine and the closing phenylalanine or tryptophan. A D gene is named only where the DNA matches it firmly. Part of the rows lack a size; the others show once, few, many or a class for expanded clones.

j_call v_call clone_size d_call cdr3_aa cdr3_nt
TRBJ2-5 TRBV6-2/TRBV6-3 many - CASSYAETQYF TGTGCCAGCAGTTACGCGGAGACCCAGTACTTC
TRBJ1-5 TRBV6-6 many - CASSYRQSNQPQHF TGTGCCAGCAGTTATAGGCAGAGCAATCAGCCCCAGCATTTT
TRBJ2-4 TRBV25-1 - TRBD1 CASSTRGLIQYF TGTGCCAGCAGTACCAGGGGGCTCATTCAGTACTTC
TRBJ2-3 TRBV6-5 few - CASSYSIGQGGDTQYF TGTGCCAGCAGTTACTCGATAGGCCAGGGAGGAGATACGCAGTATTTT
TRBJ2-5 TRBV7-2 few TRBD2 CASSPEPGLVGETQYF TGTGCCAGCAGCCCGGAGCCGGGACTAGTCGGTGAGACCCAGTACTTC
TRBJ1-5 TRBV12-3/TRBV12-4 few TRBD1 CASSKRTGNSNQPQHF TGTGCCAGCAGTAAACGGACAGGGAATAGCAATCAGCCCCAGCATTTT
TRBJ2-3 TRBV5-1 few TRBD2 CASSDPLRLAGSHWDTQYF TGCGCCAGCAGCGATCCACTACGACTAGCGGGATCGCACTGGGATACGCAGTATTTT
TRBJ1-4 TRBV28 - - CASSQPDRTNEKLFF TGTGCCAGCAGTCAGCCGGACAGAACTAATGAAAAACTGTTTTTT
TRBJ2-1 TRBV24-1 - TRBD1 CATSDFRDRVGNEQFF TGTGCCACCAGTGATTTTCGTGACAGGGTGGGCAATGAGCAGTTCTTC
TRBJ2-5 TRBV7-2 - - CASSLVNGQETQYF TGTGCCAGCAGCTTAGTAAACGGCCAAGAGACCCAGTACTTC
TRBJ1-1 TRBV28 many - CASSFDFRQVNTEAFF TGTGCCAGCAGTTTTGACTTCCGGCAGGTGAACACTGAAGCTTTCTTT
TRBJ2-3 TRBV7-9 - - CASSLDRLSTDTQYF TGTGCCAGCAGCTTAGACAGGCTTAGCACAGATACGCAGTATTTT
TRBJ2-3 TRBV7-3 - TRBD1 CASSFGQGRTDTQYF TGTGCCAGCAGCTTCGGACAGGGGCGAACAGATACGCAGTATTTT
TRBJ2-6 TRBV7-9 many - CASRRSSGANVLTF TGTGCCAGCCGCAGGAGCTCTGGGGCCAACGTCCTGACTTTC
TRBJ1-5 TRBV19 many TRBD1 CASQGQGRPRGNQPQHF TGTGCCAGTCAAGGACAGGGGCGTCCCAGGGGCAATCAGCCCCAGCATTTT
TRBJ2-1 TRBV30 few - CAWRDLPGDFNEQFF TGTGCCTGGAGGGATCTTCCGGGAGACTTCAATGAGCAGTTCTTC
TRBJ1-1 TRBV5-4 - - CASSSGGGMNTEAFF TGTGCCAGCAGCTCAGGAGGGGGGATGAACACTGAAGCTTTCTTT
TRBJ2-3 TRBV27 many - CASSLSRTDTQYF TGTGCCAGCAGTTTATCGAGAACAGATACGCAGTATTTT
TRBJ2-1 TRBV19 - TRBD2 CASKFGSRGRAVGEQFF TGTGCCAGTAAATTTGGGTCTCGCGGGAGGGCCGTGGGTGAGCAGTTCTTC
TRBJ1-1 TRBV6-2/TRBV6-3 many - CASSSRTGGRTEAFF TGTGCCAGCAGTTCTCGCACCGGGGGTCGAACTGAAGCTTTCTTT
TRBJ2-3 TRBV10-3 few - CAISHREPGTQYF TGTGCCATCAGTCACAGGGAGCCGGGTACGCAGTATTTT
TRBJ1-2 TRBV14 - - CASSQAVGQRIGYTF TGTGCCAGCAGCCAAGCCGTCGGACAGAGGATTGGCTACACCTTC
TRBJ2-2 TRBV11-2 many TRBD2 CASSRGASGSRTGELFF TGTGCCAGCAGCCGGGGGGCTAGCGGGAGTAGGACCGGGGAGCTGTTTTTT
TRBJ2-3 TRBV19 many - CASNGARTDTQYF TGTGCCAGTAATGGGGCAAGGACAGATACGCAGTATTTT
TRBJ2-1 TRBV10-3 many - CAISHPGSSSYNEQFF TGTGCCATCAGTCATCCGGGTTCGAGCTCCTACAATGAGCAGTTCTTC
TRBJ1-4 TRBV14 many - CASSQTGLLNEKLFF TGTGCCAGCAGCCAAACGGGACTCCTTAATGAAAAACTGTTTTTT
TRBJ2-1 TRBV20-1 few TRBD2 CSARPSGRKVTYNEQFF TGCAGTGCTAGACCTAGCGGAAGGAAGGTTACCTACAATGAGCAGTTCTTC
TRBJ1-6 TRBV30 many - CAWGGNNSPLHF TGTGCCTGGGGGGGAAATAATTCACCCCTCCACTTT
TRBJ2-5 TRBV3-1 many - CASSQDEASRVTQYF TGTGCCAGCAGCCAAGATGAGGCAAGCCGGGTGACCCAGTACTTC
TRBJ1-2 TRBV5-1 many - CASSLNTGGGNGYTF TGCGCCAGCAGCTTGAATACCGGTGGGGGGAATGGCTACACCTTC
TRBJ2-1 TRBV19 few - CASSIGAQNYNEQFF TGTGCCAGTAGTATAGGGGCGCAGAACTACAATGAGCAGTTCTTC
TRBJ2-1 TRBV5-1 - TRBD2 CASSLAVTSGSTDNEQFF TGCGCCAGCAGCTTGGCCGTGACTAGCGGGAGTACCGACAATGAGCAGTTCTTC
TRBJ2-3 TRBV6-1 - - CASKGYPPAQYF TGTGCCAGCAAGGGCTACCCCCCCGCGCAGTATTTT
TRBJ2-1 TRBV20-1 few TRBD2 CSAIRASGSGEQFF TGCAGTGCCATTAGGGCTAGCGGGAGCGGTGAGCAGTTCTTC
TRBJ1-5 TRBV6-5 - - CASSYSGGGNQPQHF TGTGCCAGCAGTTACTCGGGGGGGGGCAATCAGCCCCAGCATTTT
TRBJ2-7 TRBV6-5 - TRBD2 CASNIAGGGEQYF TGTGCCAGCAACATAGCGGGAGGGGGCGAGCAGTACTTC
TRBJ2-3 TRBV5-1 - - CASSLGSSTDTQYF TGCGCCAGCAGCCTGGGTAGTAGCACAGATACGCAGTATTTT
TRBJ1-2 TRBV6-5 few - CASSYSGRDSRGYTF TGTGCCAGCAGTTACTCGGGGCGTGACAGCCGAGGCTACACCTTC
TRBJ2-3 TRBV3-1 - - CASSQVWPYTDTQYF TGTGCCAGCAGCCAAGTTTGGCCTTACACAGATACGCAGTATTTT
TRBJ2-3 TRBV5-4 - - CASSLSRGADTQYF TGTGCCAGCAGCTTGAGCAGGGGAGCAGATACGCAGTATTTT
TRBJ2-1 TRBV20-1 many TRBD1 CSATSLLGTDYNEQFF TGCAGTGCTACCTCCCTTCTCGGGACAGACTACAATGAGCAGTTCTTC
TRBJ2-7 TRBV28 - TRBD2 CAGSPPGTSGYEQYF TGTGCCGGCAGTCCCCCCGGGACTAGCGGCTACGAGCAGTACTTC
TRBJ2-7 TRBV6-2/TRBV6-3 many - CASSYPGTDYEQYF TGTGCCAGCAGTTACCCCGGGACCGATTACGAGCAGTACTTC
TRBJ2-5 TRBV12-3/TRBV12-4 few - CASSPASPETQYF TGTGCCAGCAGCCCGGCCTCGCCTGAGACCCAGTACTTC
TRBJ2-5 TRBV6-2/TRBV6-3 few TRBD2 CASRRGTSGRGETQYF TGTGCCAGCAGACGAGGGACTAGCGGGAGAGGAGAGACCCAGTACTTC
TRBJ1-5 TRBV19 many - CASSRGGGNQPQHF TGTGCCAGTAGTCGTGGCGGGGGCAATCAGCCCCAGCATTTT
TRBJ1-2 TRBV20-1 many TRBD1 CSARVFPPALDRGPHGYTF TGCAGTGCTAGAGTTTTTCCTCCAGCCCTTGACAGGGGGCCGCATGGCTACACCTTC
TRBJ1-2 TRBV12-3/TRBV12-4 - - CASAPRAVAGYTF TGTGCCAGCGCCCCCCGGGCCGTGGCTGGCTACACCTTC
TRBJ2-5 TRBV6-5 many - CASRRQTQETQYF TGTGCCAGCAGAAGACAGACCCAAGAGACCCAGTACTTC
TRBJ2-3 TRBV4-3 few - CASSQAVRTGSPDTQYF TGCGCCAGCAGCCAAGCGGTCCGAACAGGGAGTCCAGATACGCAGTATTTT
TRBJ2-3 TRBV2 few TRBD2 CASVAGRQDTQYF TGTGCCAGCGTGGCCGGGAGGCAAGATACGCAGTATTTT
TRBJ1-2 TRBV12-3/TRBV12-4 - TRBD1 CASSPTGGNGYTF TGTGCCAGCAGTCCGACAGGGGGAAATGGCTACACCTTC
TRBJ2-5 TRBV6-5 many - CATSWGGPTRNF TGTGCCACTAGTTGGGGGGGGCCGACGCGGAACTTC